This TCR beta chain was sequenced for a study of T cell responses to AZD1222 COVID-19 vaccine. Generated by immunoSEQ multiplex PCR, the TCRdb table keeps only in-frame clones and is missing some. The repertoire has some 52,000 clones, 87% of them found once; the top ten carry less than 3%. As to this clone: No antigen is known for it.

Second doses at about 4 or about 12 weeks were pooled. Study-level findings and limits: Donors were chiefly white British, with a greater number of females, and clonal diversity was perhaps underestimated. The study identified only five to seven AZD1222 recipients as seropositive at baseline.

Trimming cost V 4 bases and J 2 bases, with 13 bases left between them. The CDR3 runs 15 residues. CDR1 and CDR2 from the germline V gene are SGHTA and FQGTGA. This receptor was taken from an adult who received the AZD1222 COVID-19 vaccine. The sequencing here drew on peripheral blood, taken 28 days after the second AZD1222 dose. This sequence joins TRBV7-3 and TRBJ2-3; tentative D call: TRBD1 (5 bases). The CDR3 reads CASSYLGQDTDTQYF. Written as DNA, the CDR3 is TGTGCCAGCAGCTACCTTGGACAAGACACAGATACGCAGTATTTT.